A single sample gave rise to the 15 T cell receptor beta chains below, sequenced in a study of CD8+ T cells in alopecia areata. Treatment reported: oral pan-JAK inhibitor, 5-10 mg twice daily. Sequencing relied on a cDNA template that was reverse transcribed from extracted RNA. Sequencing used immunoSEQ multiplex PCR; TCRdb keeps in-frame clones, though not all of them. The table lists over 150,000 clones, 58% of them singletons. The sequencing here drew on CD4+ T cells sorted from blood, taken at week 24, from a patient treated with tofacitinib. These receptors came from a human donor with alopecia areata.

The V gene is TRBV27, the J gene TRBJ2-5, with TRBD2 matching over 10 bases. The CDR3 has 14 amino acids. Germline CDR1 is MNHEY and CDR2 is SMNVEV (reference sequence). V was clipped by 5 bases and J by 5 bases; unmatched bases: 5. CDR3 coding DNA: TGTGCCAGCAGTCCGTTAGCGGGAGGCGAGACCCAGTACTTC. Protein: CASSPLAGGETQYF.

The chain recombines TRBV29-1 with TRBJ2-3; D is undetermined. Germline CDR1 SQVTM, CDR2 ANQGSEA. The ends were cut back, 5 bases at V and 4 bases at J, with 19 bases in the middle. The length of the CDR3 is 15 residues. CDR3 loop: CSVSFMAVPPDTQYF. CDR3 DNA sequence: TGCAGCGTTTCTTTTATGGCGGTCCCCCCAGATACGCAGTATTTT.

This chain links TRBV13 with TRBJ2-5; perhaps TRBD1 as D (6 bases). Trimming cost V 5 bases and J 5 bases, with 15 bases left between them. This CDR3 is 14 amino acids long. Germline assignment: CDR1 PRHDT and CDR2 FYEKMQ (reference sequence). CDR3 sequence reads: CASSITGQVETQYF. The CDR3 DNA reads as TGTGCCAGCAGCATAACAGGGCAGGTGGAGACCCAGTACTTC.

V gene TRBV18 combines with J gene TRBJ1-1, with a tentative D call TRBD1 (6 bases). The germline V and J ends were trimmed by 3 bases and 1 base, with 9 bases remaining between them. The CDR3 sequence is 14 residues long. Germline V gene sequence: CDR1 KGHSH, CDR2 LQKENI. CDR3: CASSPGGSNTEAFF. CDR3 nucleotide sequence: TGTGCCAGCTCACCGGGGGGCTCGAACACTGAAGCTTTCTTT.

V and J are TRBV30 and TRBJ2-3, with 8 bases fitting TRBD1. CDR1 and CDR2 (germline): GTSNPN, SVGIG (reference sequence). The CDR3 runs to 13 residues. V was clipped by 1 base and J by 4 bases; unmatched bases: 1. The CDR3 DNA sequence: TGTGCCTGGAGTGGGACAGGGCCAGATACGCAGTATTTT. It is translated as CAWSGTGPDTQYF.

This clone was counted a few times. The chain has TRBV7-8 and TRBJ1-2; maybe TRBD1 (6 bases). Trimming pared 4 bases from V and 4 bases from J, leaving 19 bases between. The germline V gene encodes CDR1 SGHVS and CDR2 FQNEAQ. This CDR3 has 16 amino acids. For the CDR3, the DNA is TGTGCCAGCAGCTCGCAGCTGGGGCAAGGGGGCTATGGCTACACCTTC. Protein sequence: CASSSQLGQGGYGYTF.

The chain uses TRBV10-3 and TRBJ1-5; 10 nucleotides align to TRBD1. The trim removed 9 bases at V and 4 bases at J, leaving 3 bases unmatched. The length of the CDR3 is 13 residues. Germline V gives CDR1 ENHRY, CDR2 SYGVKD. DNA of the CDR3: TGTGCCATGGGACAGGGGAGGAATCAGCCCCAGCATTTT. Protein sequence: CAMGQGRNQPQHF.

The chain carries TRBV5-4 and TRBJ2-1, with TRBD1 matching over 7 bases. The V gene end was trimmed by 3 bases and the J gene end by 6 bases; junction bases not matched to a gene: 6. The CDR3 totals 14 residues. The V gene's germline CDR1 is SGHNT and CDR2 YYREEE (reference sequence). For the CDR3, the DNA is TGTGCCAGCAGCTCTTACAGGGGTGGCAATGAGCAGTTCTTC. This codes for CASSSYRGGNEQFF.

This rearrangement joins TRBV25-1 to TRBJ2-7; D not resolved. CDR3 length equals 14 residues. Per the germline V gene, CDR1 is MGHDK and CDR2 is SYGVNS. Deletions cut 5 bases from V and 1 base from J, with 12 bases between. The CDR3 DNA reads as TGTGCCAGCAGTTATAGCCCCATGTCCTACGAGCAGTACTTC. It translates to CASSYSPMSYEQYF.

This clone was observed a few times. The rearrangement joins TRBV18 to TRBJ2-3, with a possible D match to TRBD2 (6 bases). Germline lookup yields CDR1 KGHSH and CDR2 LQKENI. This CDR3 comprises 16 residues. V was pared by 3 bases and J by 0 bases, with 13 bases between. The CDR3 loop reads CASSPVLSGSTDTQYF. The CDR3 bases are TGTGCCAGCTCACCGGTCCTCAGCGGGAGCACAGATACGCAGTATTTT.

The chain uses TRBV5-6 and TRBJ1-2; D is unclear. This CDR3 region has 12 residues. The ends were cut back, 0 bases at V and 8 bases at J, with 8 bases in the middle. CDR1 is SGHDT and CDR2 is YYEEEE in the germline V gene. CDR3 region: CASSLVRGGYTF. The CDR3 DNA sequence: TGTGCCAGCAGCTTGGTACGAGGAGGCTACACCTTC.

This clone has a handful of counts. This rearrangement joins TRBV2 to TRBJ2-1; D may match TRBD1 or TRBD2 (5 bases each). The ends were cut back, 8 bases at V and 4 bases at J, with 18 bases in the middle. CDR1 SNHLY and CDR2 FYNNEI come from the germline V gene. This CDR3 has 15 amino acids. CDR3 DNA sequence: TGTGCCAGCGCCGGACTGAATGGGGGTTACAATGAGCAGTTCTTC. Translated, it gives CASAGLNGGYNEQFF.

The chain combines TRBV30 with TRBJ1-2, with D maybe TRBD1 (5 bases). The CDR3 spans 15 residues. CDR1 and CDR2 (germline): GTSNPN, SVGIG (reference sequence). Trimming stripped 0 bases from V and 4 bases from J, with 15 bases between. CDR3 coding DNA: TGTGCCTGGAGTGTACACTCGGGGGGGATCTATGGCTACACCTTC. Its protein product is CAWSVHSGGIYGYTF.

The CDR3 sequence: CASSFDSNQPQHF. CDR3 nucleotides: TGCGCCAGCAGCTTCGACTCTAATCAGCCCCAGCATTTT. The V gene is TRBV5-1, the J gene TRBJ1-5; D unclear. The CDR3 totals 13 residues. Germline CDR1 reads SGHRS; CDR2 reads YFSETQ. Trimming took 2 bases from V and 4 from J, leaving 7 bases between them.

The CDR3 protein is CASSQTTSRDPYEQYF. CDR3 coding DNA: TGCGCCAGCAGCCAAACTACTTCGAGGGACCCCTACGAGCAGTACTTC. V is TRBV4-1 and J is TRBJ2-7; D is perhaps TRBD1 or TRBD2 (5 bases each). The CDR3 loop spans 16 amino acids. Trimming took off 2 bases at V and 2 bases at J, with 16 bases between the two ends. The germline CDR1 and CDR2 sequences are MGHRA and YSYEKL.